Following are 10 T cell receptor beta chains from one sample sequenced in a study of OX40 agonist ivuxolimab in advanced cancers. Here immunoSEQ multiplex PCR was the method, and the copy in TCRdb shows in-frame clones only, minus some. The sample includes 20,000 to 30,000 clones, about nine tenths of them seen just once. The sequencing used CD4+ or CD8+ T cells sorted from blood, collected in a trial of the OX40 agonist ivuxolimab. Receptors were obtained from an adult with an advanced solid tumor such as melanoma, head and neck, liver or kidney cancer.

The V gene is TRBV6-1, the J gene TRBJ1-1, with TRBD1 matching over 7 bases. CDR1 MNHNS and CDR2 SASEGT come from the germline V gene. This CDR3 has 14 residues. With V trimmed by 4 bases and J by 5 bases, 7 bases remained unmatched. The CDR3 bases are TGTGCCAGCAGTGTTGGGCAGGGGGAAACTGAAGCTTTCTTT. This codes for CASSVGQGETEAFF.

This clone was seen just once. The rearrangement joins TRBV2 to TRBJ2-6; D remains unclear. Trimming removed 7 bases from V and 3 bases from J, with 13 bases in between. Per the germline V gene, CDR1 is SNHLY and CDR2 is FYNNEI. CDR3 length equals 15 residues. CDR3 loop: CASTDNWFGANVLTF. For the CDR3, the DNA is TGTGCCAGCACGGATAATTGGTTTGGGGCCAACGTCCTGACTTTC.

V usage is TRBV7-8 and J usage is TRBJ2-7; 7 bases are shared with TRBD2. This CDR3 comprises 16 residues. Germline V gene data show CDR1 as SGHVS and CDR2 as FQNEAQ. V lost 1 base and J lost 7; bases outside the gene matches: 13. CDR3 residues: CASSLGSRGNLGEQYF. As DNA, the CDR3 is TGTGCCAGCAGCTTAGGTTCGCGGGGGAACCTGGGGGAGCAGTACTTC.

The V gene is TRBV5-1, the J gene TRBJ2-5, with a possible D match to TRBD2 (5 bases). The CDR3 length is 13 residues. CDR1 is SGHRS, CDR2 YFSETQ, per germline. V was trimmed by 8 bases and J by 5 bases, leaving 16 bases between them. CDR3 protein: CASGFSEVETQYF. CDR3 coding DNA: TGCGCCAGTGGATTTTCGGAGGTGGAGACCCAGTACTTC.

This clone was observed a single time. The rearrangement uses TRBV5-1 and TRBJ2-7; D is perhaps TRBD1 (6 bases). Germline V gene data show CDR1 as SGHRS and CDR2 as YFSETQ. The CDR3 length is 14 residues. V was shortened by 0 bases and J by 5 bases, with 12 bases between the two germline ends. CDR3 amino acids: CASSLDREGDEQYF. The CDR3 DNA sequence: TGCGCCAGCAGCTTGGACAGGGAAGGTGACGAGCAGTACTTC.

This clone was detected once. V is TRBV10-3 and J is TRBJ1-2; 8 nucleotides match TRBD1. The CDR3 has 14 residues. CDR1 is ENHRY and CDR2 is SYGVKD in the germline V gene. The trim removed 2 bases at V and 6 bases at J, leaving 5 bases unmatched. The CDR3 DNA is TGTGCCATCAGTGAGGCAGGGGGCTTCAATGGCTACACCTTC. Encoded protein: CAISEAGGFNGYTF.

V gene TRBV7-8 combines with J gene TRBJ2-7; 7 positions match TRBD2. The CDR3 is 14 amino acids. V was clipped by 1 base and J by 4 bases; unmatched bases: 4. CDR1 SGHVS and CDR2 FQNEAQ come from the germline V gene. CDR3 sequence: CASSLEAGEYEQYF. The CDR3 DNA follows: TGTGCCAGCAGCTTAGAGGCGGGAGAATACGAGCAGTACTTC.

The chain recombines TRBV29-1 with TRBJ2-7, with TRBD2 as a possible D gene (5 bases). Germline-derived CDR1 and CDR2 are SQVTM and ANQGSEA. Trimming stripped 4 bases from V and 1 base from J, with 14 bases between. The CDR3 contains 14 residues. The CDR3 here is CSVAPRAGSYEQYF. CDR3 coding DNA: TGCAGCGTTGCCCCCCGGGCGGGTTCCTACGAGCAGTACTTC.

V gene TRBV6-5 combines with J gene TRBJ2-7; a possible D gene is TRBD1 (7 bases). The CDR3 extends over 14 amino acids. Germline V gene sequence: CDR1 MNHEY, CDR2 SVGAGI. V was shortened by 11 bases and J by 5 bases, with 22 bases between the two germline ends. The CDR3 nucleotides read TGTGCCTCCCAGGGGGGCGCCGCTTCTAACGAGCAGTACTTC. It is translated as CASQGGAASNEQYF.

The genes are TRBV5-1 and TRBJ1-1; a possible D gene is TRBD1 (5 bases). This CDR3 has 14 amino acids. Trimming removed 4 bases from V and 4 bases from J, with 14 bases in between. Germline V gene data show CDR1 as SGHRS and CDR2 as YFSETQ. CDR3: CASSRDPSGTEAFF. The CDR3 nucleotides read TGCGCCAGCAGCAGGGACCCTTCGGGCACTGAAGCTTTCTTT. Full variable domain (rest looked up from reference TRBV5-1 and TRBJ1-1): KAGVTQTPRYLIKTRGQQVTLSCSPISGHRSVSWYQQTPGQGLQFLFEYFSETQRNKGNFPGRFSGRQFSNSRSEMNVSTLELGDSALYLCASSRDPSGTEAFFGQGTRLTVV.